These T cell receptor beta chains were read from a single sample in a study of cytotoxic CD8 clonotypes in ibrutinib-treated CLL. Method: immunoSEQ multiplex PCR; TCRdb's copy keeps in-frame clones and lacks some. The sample consists of roughly 40,000 clones, 60% to 75% of them appearing once. The sample was PBMCs, taken after 12 months of ibrutinib treatment. Receptors were obtained from a human donor with chronic lymphocytic leukemia. The CDR3 runs from the conserved cysteine through the conserved F or W. Each record gives: clone size, D gene, J gene, V gene, CDR3 protein, CDR3 DNA. The D gene is left open where the match is weak. Expanded clones get a size class; other rows say once, few or many, or leave the size out.

.,TRBD1,TRBJ2-7,TRBV19,CASSPGTGGTDEQYF,TGTGCCAGTAGCCCAGGGACAGGGGGGACTGACGAGCAGTACTTC
few,TRBD1,TRBJ1-2,TRBV4-3,CASSQDRSGTGASGYTF,TGCGCCAGCAGCCAAGATCGGTCAGGGACAGGAGCATCTGGCTACACCTTC
.,.,TRBJ2-4,TRBV6-6,CASSDSKNIQYF,TGTGCCAGCTCGGACAGTAAAAACATTCAGTACTTC
.,.,TRBJ1-1,TRBV6-5,CASRRAGEAFF,TGTGCCAGCAGACGGGCTGGTGAAGCTTTCTTT
.,TRBD2,TRBJ2-1,TRBV27,CASSWTGTSGRNEQFF,TGTGCCAGCAGTTGGACCGGGACTAGCGGGAGGAATGAGCAGTTCTTC
.,TRBD1,TRBJ1-1,TRBV30,CAWNLQGTYTEAFF,TGTGCCTGGAACTTACAGGGGACGTACACTGAAGCTTTCTTT
once,TRBD2,TRBJ2-5,TRBV27,CASSPREGLAETQYF,TGTGCCAGCAGCCCCAGAGAGGGACTAGCGGAGACCCAGTACTTC
.,.,TRBJ1-1,TRBV28,CASSHGFRGPNTEAFF,TGTGCCAGCAGCCACGGGTTTAGGGGCCCGAACACTGAAGCTTTCTTT
.,.,TRBJ2-7,TRBV27,CASRRNLGGYEQYF,TGTGCCAGCAGACGGAACCTCGGCGGCTACGAGCAGTACTTC
.,.,TRBJ2-1,TRBV7-2,CASSLGVASYNEQFF,TGTGCCAGCAGCCTAGGGGTGGCCTCCTACAATGAGCAGTTCTTC
once,.,TRBJ2-5,TRBV9,CASSVAGGGQTQYF,TGTGCCAGCAGCGTAGCAGGTGGGGGGCAGACCCAGTACTTC
.,.,TRBJ1-2,TRBV7-9,CASSPAQWGNYGYTF,TGTGCCAGCAGCCCCGCCCAGTGGGGGAACTATGGCTACACCTTC
.,TRBD2,TRBJ2-1,TRBV5-6,CASSLSGNPYNEQFF,TGTGCCAGCAGCTTAAGCGGGAACCCGTACAATGAGCAGTTCTTC
.,TRBD2,TRBJ2-7,TRBV5-1,CASSLGTSGVSYEQYF,TGCGCCAGCAGCTTGGGGACTAGCGGAGTTTCCTACGAGCAGTACTTC
.,.,TRBJ1-1,TRBV5-1,CASSLEGVVNTEAFF,TGCGCCAGCAGCTTGGAAGGGGTCGTGAACACTGAAGCTTTCTTT
.,.,TRBJ2-3,TRBV4-3,CASSQALPDTQYF,TGCGCCAGCAGCCAAGCTCTTCCAGATACGCAGTATTTT
.,.,TRBJ2-1,TRBV5-8,CASSLVWGLSYNEQFF,TGTGCCAGCAGCTTGGTATGGGGGTTATCCTACAATGAGCAGTTCTTC
once,TRBD2,TRBJ2-5,TRBV7-8,CASSMGLAGFQETQYF,TGTGCCAGCAGCATGGGACTAGCGGGGTTCCAAGAGACCCAGTACTTC
.,.,TRBJ2-7,TRBV7-9,CASSSRGPDEQYF,TGTGCCAGCAGCTCACGGGGCCCCGACGAGCAGTACTTC
.,.,TRBJ2-5,TRBV5-6,CASSLIRGETQYF,TGTGCCAGCAGCTTGATCAGGGGAGAGACCCAGTACTTC
.,.,TRBJ2-1,TRBV6-5,CASSYGGFYNEQFF,TGTGCCAGCAGTTACGGGGGTTTCTACAATGAGCAGTTCTTC
.,TRBD1,TRBJ1-1,TRBV18,CASSQGANTEAFF,TGTGCCAGCTCACAGGGGGCTAACACTGAAGCTTTCTTT
.,TRBD2,TRBJ2-7,TRBV6-1,CASSEELAGAYEQYF,TGTGCCAGCAGTGAAGAGCTAGCGGGGGCCTACGAGCAGTACTTC
.,.,TRBJ1-1,TRBV6-5,CASSYGGGALNTEAFF,TGTGCCAGCAGTTACGGGGGTGGAGCCCTGAACACTGAAGCTTTCTTT
.,.,TRBJ2-7,TRBV19,CASSPGGRGTYEQYF,TGTGCCAGTAGCCCGGGCGGCAGGGGAACCTACGAGCAGTACTTC
once,.,TRBJ2-7,TRBV14,CASSRRLGLDEQYF,TGTGCCAGCAGCCGCCGCCTTGGCCTGGACGAGCAGTACTTC
medium-sized,.,TRBJ1-3,TRBV9,CASSGVGSGNTIYF,TGTGCCAGCAGCGGGGTCGGCTCTGGAAACACCATATATTTT
few,.,TRBJ2-4,TRBV6-5,CASSPRQVGNIQYF,TGTGCCAGCAGTCCACGACAGGTGGGGAACATTCAGTACTTC
once,.,TRBJ2-1,TRBV7-3,CASSLTKSGFHNEQFF,TGTGCCAGCAGCCTTACCAAGAGCGGGTTCCACAATGAGCAGTTCTTC
.,.,TRBJ2-1,TRBV6-5,CASGHDNNEQFF,TGTGCCAGCGGACACGATAACAATGAGCAGTTCTTC
.,.,TRBJ1-5,TRBV19,CASDTGWGISNQPQHF,TGTGCCAGTGACACGGGGTGGGGGATTAGCAATCAGCCCCAGCATTTT
.,TRBD2,TRBJ2-1,TRBV5-4,CASSSPKGLAGQQFF,TGTGCCAGCAGCTCACCCAAAGGACTAGCGGGGCAGCAGTTCTTC
.,.,TRBJ1-2,TRBV28,CASSPGGQAYYGYTF,TGTGCCAGCAGCCCGGGAGGGCAGGCGTACTATGGCTACACCTTC
once,TRBD2,TRBJ2-5,TRBV5-1,CASSKAPGLAGETQYF,TGCGCCAGCAGTAAGGCCCCGGGACTAGCGGGAGAGACCCAGTACTTC
.,TRBD2,TRBJ2-2,TRBV15,CATTYLIGGSITGELFF,TGTGCCACCACCTATCTAATCGGCGGGAGTATCACCGGGGAGCTGTTTTTT
.,.,TRBJ2-7,TRBV14,CASSQGSRGYEQYF,TGTGCCAGCAGCCAAGGTTCCAGGGGCTACGAGCAGTACTTC